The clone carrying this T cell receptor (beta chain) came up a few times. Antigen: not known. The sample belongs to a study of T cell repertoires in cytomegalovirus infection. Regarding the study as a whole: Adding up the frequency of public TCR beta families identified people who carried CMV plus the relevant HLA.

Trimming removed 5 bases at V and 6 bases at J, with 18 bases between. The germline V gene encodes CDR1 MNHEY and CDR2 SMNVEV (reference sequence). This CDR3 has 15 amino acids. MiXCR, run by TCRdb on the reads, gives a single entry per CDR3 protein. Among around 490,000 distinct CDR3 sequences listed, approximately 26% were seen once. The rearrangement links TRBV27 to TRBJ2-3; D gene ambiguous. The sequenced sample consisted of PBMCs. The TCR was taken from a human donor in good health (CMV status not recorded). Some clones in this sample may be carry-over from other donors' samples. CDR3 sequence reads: CASSRSALTADTQYF. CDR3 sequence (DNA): TGTGCCAGCAGTCGGAGCGCCCTTACTGCCGATACGCAGTATTTT.